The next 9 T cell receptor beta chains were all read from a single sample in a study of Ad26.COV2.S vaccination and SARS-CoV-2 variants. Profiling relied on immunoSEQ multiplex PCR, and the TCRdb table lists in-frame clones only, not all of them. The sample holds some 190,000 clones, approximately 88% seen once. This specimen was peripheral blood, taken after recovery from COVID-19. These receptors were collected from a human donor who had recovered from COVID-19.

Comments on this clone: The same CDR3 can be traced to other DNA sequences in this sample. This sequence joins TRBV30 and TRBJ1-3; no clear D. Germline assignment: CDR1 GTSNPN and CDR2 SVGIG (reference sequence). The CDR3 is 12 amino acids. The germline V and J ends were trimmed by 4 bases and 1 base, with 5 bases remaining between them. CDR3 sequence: CAWTGSGNTIYF. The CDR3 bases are TGTGCCTGGACAGGATCTGGAAACACCATATATTTT.

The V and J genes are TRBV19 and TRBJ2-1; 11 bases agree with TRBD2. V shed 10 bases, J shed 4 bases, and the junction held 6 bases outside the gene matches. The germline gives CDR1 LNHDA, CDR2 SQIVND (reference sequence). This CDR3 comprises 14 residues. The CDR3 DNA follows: TGTGCCACCGGGACTAGCGGACTTTACAATGAGCAGTTCTTC. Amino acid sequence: CATGTSGLYNEQFF.

The chain's CDR3 is CASSLVSEGAYEQYF. The CDR3 DNA reads as TGTGCCAGCAGCTTAGTAAGCGAGGGTGCGTACGAGCAGTACTTC. V usage is TRBV7-9 and J usage is TRBJ2-7; tentative D call: TRBD2 (5 bases). The CDR3 loop spans 15 amino acids. The germline V and J ends were trimmed by 1 base and 4 bases, with 14 bases remaining between them. Looked up from germline, CDR1 is SEHNR and CDR2 is FQNEAQ (reference sequence).

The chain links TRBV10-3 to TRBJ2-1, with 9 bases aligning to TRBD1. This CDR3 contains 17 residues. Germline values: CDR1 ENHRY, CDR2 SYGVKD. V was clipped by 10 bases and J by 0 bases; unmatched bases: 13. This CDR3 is CATLPDRGDGSYNEQFF. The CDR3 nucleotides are TGTGCCACACTCCCGGACAGGGGCGATGGCTCCTACAATGAGCAGTTCTTC.

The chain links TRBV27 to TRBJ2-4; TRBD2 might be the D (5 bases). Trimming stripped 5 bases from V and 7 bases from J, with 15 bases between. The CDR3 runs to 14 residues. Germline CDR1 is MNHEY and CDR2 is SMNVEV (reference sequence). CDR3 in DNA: TGTGCCAGCAGTCTTCGGGGTGGTAGTAACATTCAGTACTTC. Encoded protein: CASSLRGGSNIQYF.

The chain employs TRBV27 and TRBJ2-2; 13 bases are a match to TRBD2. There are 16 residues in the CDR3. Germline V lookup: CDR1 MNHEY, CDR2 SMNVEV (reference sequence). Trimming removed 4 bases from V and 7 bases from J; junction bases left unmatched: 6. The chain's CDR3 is CASSSTSGGAHGELFF. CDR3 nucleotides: TGTGCCAGCAGTTCCACTAGCGGGGGGGCCCACGGGGAGCTGTTTTTT.

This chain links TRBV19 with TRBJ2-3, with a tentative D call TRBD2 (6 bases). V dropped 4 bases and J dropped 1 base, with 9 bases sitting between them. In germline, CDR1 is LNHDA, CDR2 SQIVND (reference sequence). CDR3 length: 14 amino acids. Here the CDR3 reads CASSRVAGTDTQYF. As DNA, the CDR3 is TGTGCCAGTAGTAGGGTAGCGGGCACAGATACGCAGTATTTT.

This chain's CDR3 is CASSQVGGGVTDTQYF. The CDR3 DNA sequence: TGTGCCAGCAGCCAAGTTGGCGGGGGGGTCACAGATACGCAGTATTTT. This chain uses TRBV3-1 (or the pseudogene TRBV3-2) with TRBJ2-3; TRBD2 matches 9 bases. V lost 1 base and J lost 2; bases outside the gene matches: 4. Per the germline V gene, CDR1 is LGHDT and CDR2 is YNNKEL (reference sequence). There are 16 residues in the CDR3.

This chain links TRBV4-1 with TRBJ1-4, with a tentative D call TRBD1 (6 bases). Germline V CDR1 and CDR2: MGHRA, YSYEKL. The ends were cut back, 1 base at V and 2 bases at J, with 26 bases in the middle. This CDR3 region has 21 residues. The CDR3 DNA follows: TGCGCCAGCAGCCAAGGGCCCCTCGGAGAGGGGGTGGGGGGTACTAATGAAAAACTGTTTTTT. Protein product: CASSQGPLGEGVGGTNEKLFF.